Below, 10 T cell receptor beta chains from the same sample are listed, as sequenced in a study of neurological immune-mediated disorders. Via MiXCR, TCRdb re-called the 5' RACE reads, giving one row per CDR3 protein. The table has tens of thousands of distinct CDR3 sequences, less than 5.5% seen once; the top ten hold just under 7.5%. Specimen: PBMCs. Receptor source: a man aged 18 to 30 with multiple sclerosis.

At least ten counts were recorded for this clonotype. This chain uses TRBV5-1 with TRBJ2-5; no firm D call. CDR3 length: 12 amino acids. V was pared by 5 bases and J by 5 bases, with 10 bases between. Looked up from germline, CDR1 is SGHRS and CDR2 is YFSETQ. CDR3 in amino acids: CASSQTQETQYF. CDR3 bases: TGCGCCAGCAGTCAAACTCAGGAGACCCAGTACTTC.

Many counts were recorded for this clonotype. CDR3 loop: CASSPRTGGMPQHF. The CDR3 DNA sequence: TGTGCCAGCAGCCCTAGGACAGGGGGTATGCCCCAGCATTTT. J is TRBJ1-5 and V is TRBV7-2; 10 bases map to TRBD1. The junction had 7 bases not matched to a gene; V was cut back by 5 bases and J by 9 bases. The germline gives CDR1 SGHTA, CDR2 FQGNSA. CDR3 length: 14 residues.

This clonotype was found a few times. The rearrangement joins TRBV19 to TRBJ1-2; D call uncertain. From germline, CDR1 is LNHDA and CDR2 SQIVND (reference sequence). Trimming took 5 bases from V and 3 from J, leaving 16 bases between them. The CDR3 has 15 amino acids. In DNA form, the CDR3 reads TGTGCCAGTAGTCCTCGAGGTCAGTTCTACTATGGCTACACCTTC. Protein product: CASSPRGQFYYGYTF. Using reference TRBV19 and TRBJ1-2 for the parts outside the CDR3, the full variable domain is DGGITQSPKYLFRKEGQNVTLSCEQNLNHDAMYWYRQDPGQGLRLIYYSQIVNDFQKGDIAEGYSVSREKKESFPLTVTSAQKNPTAFYLCASSPRGQFYYGYTFGSGTRLTVV.

This clonotype was detected ten times or more. The junction departs from germline at one end; a sequencing error may be responsible. V is TRBV7-7 and J is TRBJ2-1; D may be TRBD2 (5 bases). Germline lookup yields CDR1 SSHAT and CDR2 FNYEAQ (reference sequence). The CDR3 totals 15 residues. CDR3 coding DNA: TGTGCTAGCAGCTTGGCGAGCGGAACCTACAATGAGCAGTTCTTC. Residues: CASSLASGTYNEQFF.

The sample holds many counts of this clonotype. The rearrangement links TRBV18 to TRBJ2-2; 7 bases map to TRBD2. The CDR3 consists of 15 residues. Per the germline V gene, CDR1 is KGHSH and CDR2 is LQKENI. V shed 5 bases and J 1 base; nucleotides not matched to a gene: 4. Here the CDR3 reads CASSFRGRNTGELFF. The CDR3 region has the DNA TGTGCCAGCTCATTCCGCGGGAGGAACACCGGGGAGCTGTTTTTT.

This clonotype was counted many times. The chain carries TRBV28 and TRBJ1-6; 9 nucleotides align to TRBD1. The V segment lost 5 bases and the J segment 10 bases; nucleotides outside the gene matches: 9. This CDR3 contains 15 residues. The V gene's germline CDR1 is MDHEN and CDR2 SYDVKM. The CDR3 loop is CASSPRDRVSSPLHF. The CDR3 nucleotides are TGTGCCAGCAGTCCCCGGGACAGGGTGAGCTCACCCCTCCACTTT. Supplemented by reference TRBV28 and TRBJ1-6, the full variable domain reads DVKVTQSSRYLVKRTGEKVFLECVQDMDHENMFWYRQDPGLGLRLIYFSYDVKMKEKGDIPEGYSVSREKKERFSLILESASTNQTSMYLCASSPRDRVSSPLHFGNGTRLTVT.

This clonotype has a count of ten or more. V and J are TRBV7-9 and TRBJ2-1, with D unclear. The germline V and J ends were trimmed by 2 bases and 3 bases, with 5 bases remaining between them. The CDR3 has 13 residues. Germline V lookup: CDR1 SEHNR, CDR2 FQNEAQ (reference sequence). The chain's CDR3 is CASSLYSYNEQFF. The CDR3 DNA follows: TGTGCCAGCAGCTTATACAGCTACAATGAGCAGTTCTTC.

The genes are TRBV24-1 and TRBJ1-2; tentatively, D is TRBD1 (5 bases). The germline CDR1 and CDR2 sequences are KGHDR and SFDVKD. The CDR3 loop spans 15 amino acids. The ends were cut back, 4 bases at V and 6 bases at J, with 17 bases in the middle. Here the CDR3 DNA reads TGTGCCACCAGTGAAAGGGGAGGGCGACTGGATGGCTACACCTTC. Translating it yields CATSERGGRLDGYTF.

In its sample, this clonotype was seen many times. The chain couples TRBV9 to TRBJ2-1; D is uncertain. Germline V gives CDR1 SGDLS, CDR2 YYNGEE. The CDR3 has 12 residues. V shed 2 bases and J shed 10 bases, with 10 bases lying between them. For the CDR3, the DNA is TGTGCCAGCAGCGTTTATGGAAGAGAGCAGTTCTTC. Its protein product is CASSVYGREQFF.

This clonotype was counted many times. This chain joins TRBV25-1 and TRBJ1-1, with D possibly matching TRBD1 (5 bases). This CDR3 has 12 residues. Trimming shortened V by 4 bases and J by 5 bases, and 8 bases separated the two germline ends. CDR1 is MGHDK and CDR2 is SYGVNS in the germline V gene. The CDR3 region is CASSVGRTEAFF. The DNA for the CDR3 is TGTGCCAGCAGTGTGGGGCGGACTGAAGCTTTCTTT.